This T cell receptor (beta chain) was identified in a study of cytomegalovirus exposure and HLA in healthy donors. Looking at the study overall: A data release that came early held approximately 85 million unique TCRs from HLA-typed donors. Study-wide results and limits: With later analysis, a missense DCLRE1C variant became linked to TCR beta V- and J-gene trimming. Most TCR sequences were rare, but some public TCRs occurred in many donors.

In the case of this clone: No antigen is known for it.

PCR involved 60 Vbeta and 13 Jbeta primers. In the original processing: Counted up in a later analysis, unique TCR beta chains came to some 72 million, with about 9.9 million shared. TCRdb keeps only in-frame clones here, not all; method: immunoSEQ multiplex PCR. V, J and clone size are taken as reported in that table, and D and trimming were inferred from the DNA itself. The table has about 140,000 clones, around 80% seen once. The trim removed 3 bases at V and 2 bases at J, leaving 0 bases unmatched. The CDR3 totals 15 residues. CDR1 and CDR2 from the germline V gene are LGHNA and YSLEER. This TCR was sampled from a middle-aged man in good health and CMV-seronegative. The sequenced sample consisted of PBMCs. This chain links TRBV4-3 with TRBJ2-1, with 11 positions matching TRBD2. The CDR3 DNA reads TGCGCCAGCAGCCAGACTAGCGGGGCCTACAATGAGCAGTTCTTC. It specifies CASSQTSGAYNEQFF.